The clone carrying this TCR beta chain occurred many times. Antigen: not known. The sample originates from a study of identical twins. TCRdb analysed the 5' RACE reads with MiXCR anew, one entry per CDR3 protein. The sample lists a few hundred thousand distinct CDR3 sequences, roughly 9% occurring once. The V end was cut by 7 bases, the J end by 6 bases, with 15 bases between. The CDR3 has 13 amino acids. General study results and limits: Donors were not followed over many years; analysis was cross-sectional.

All donors were healthy, and all were Caucasian. These data also formed part of another study, on yellow fever vaccine responses in identical twins.

The sample was CD8+ T cells sorted from blood. V gene TRBV12-3 or TRBV12-4 combines with J gene TRBJ1-2; D possibly corresponds to TRBD1 (5 bases). This receptor was taken from a woman younger than 30 in good health. CDR3 DNA: TGTGCCAGCACGAACGGGGCCCCCGATGGCTACACCTTC. Protein: CASTNGAPDGYTF.